The present T cell receptor beta chain was sequenced within a study of TIL therapy for anti-PD-1-resistant metastatic lung cancer (dated by TCRdb to about 2021). Concerning the study at large: Before any PD-1/PD-L1 blockade was given, tumors were harvested, nivolumab was then administered, and patients who progressed went on to receive lymphodepletion, an infusion of expanded TIL, and IL-2. Among the enrolled patients, the median age was nearly 55 years (range roughly 35-80), and the median tumor PD-L1 proportion score was about 6%. Most of the cohort had lung adenocarcinoma, a handful of tumors were EGFR-mutant and two were ALK-rearranged, and half of the patients were current or former smokers. Across the cohort, whole-exome sequencing showed a median non-synonymous tumor mutation burden of less than 1.7 mutations per megabase. T cell receptor beta sequencing of tumor and peripheral blood served to follow clonotypes across the tumor, the expanded TIL product, and serial blood samples. What the authors observed across the whole study: Infused TIL clonotypes partially replaced the baseline peripheral repertoire then decayed over months, with no apparent association between persistence and response. Because the cohort was highly selected, with more treatment-naive, never-smoker and oncogene-addicted patients than is typical, generalizability is limited. The study protocol defined all tumor marker inferences as exploratory.

The time point label here, explained by the study, means: pre-treatment sample, taken before nivolumab and TIL therapy. A phase I trial run at two centers enrolled adults with stage 4 NSCLC between October 2017 and 2020. Samples came from a single-arm, open-label phase I trial of tumor-infiltrating lymphocyte therapy with nivolumab in advanced non-small cell lung cancer. Blood mononuclear cells from EDTA tubes were separated on a Ficoll gradient and snap-frozen as pellets, and DNA was extracted from the cells using a Qiagen mini-prep kit. TCR beta CDR3 regions were amplified from genomic DNA with the immunoSEQ v3 hsTCRB kit using bias-controlled multiplex PCR. An Illumina NextSeq 500 was used to sequence the TCR libraries, reaching some 2 million read pairs at survey level or roughly 5-6.5 million at deep level. For the original study's pipeline: The immunoSEQ Analyzer software assigned V, D and J genes, filtered out non-productive sequences, and reported clonality. Repertoires of infused TIL and blood were compared using productive Simpson clonality and the Morisita overlap index of productive TRB rearrangements. For each clone in blood, the absolute clonotype count was estimated by multiplying the lymphocyte count by the CD3+ fraction and by the clone's productive frequency. The source is immuneACCESS, and TCRdb retained only in-frame sequences with V and J called. Part of the clones is not carried over; for the studies checked, unresolved V genes explain less than half of this, and the remainder is unexplained. The DNA was the basis for D and trimming; V, J and clone size are from that table. Present in this sample are fewer than 65,000 clones, roughly 77% of which were seen just once. The ten largest account for roughly 3% of the sample.

A word on this clone: What antigen it recognizes has not been identified. No base-level quality is on record; no much larger clone is a single base apart.

The CDR3 runs 15 residues from the cysteine to the phenylalanine. Solely the CDR3 DNA is kept, with 45 bases framed from the first base. V sheds 5 bases and J sheds 3 bases, leaving 15 bases between their ends. Taken from the germline V gene, the CDR1 and CDR2 loops are SGHTA and FQGNSA. This receptor was identified in a person aged 30 to 80 with non-small cell lung cancer. The sequencing here drew on blood, taken at baseline. This sequence uses TRBV7-2 and TRBJ2-3; a weak D assignment points to TRBD2 (5 bases agree). The CDR3 loop reads CASSQWTVFTDTQYF. The DNA reads as follows: TGTGCCAGCAGCCAGTGGACTGTCTTTACAGATACGCAGTATTTT. With the portions outside the CDR3 filled from the reference TRBV7-2 and TRBJ2-3 genes, the complete variable region becomes GAGVSQSPSNKVTEKGKDVELRCDPISGHTALYWYRQSLGQGLEFLIYFQGNSAPDKSGLPSDRFSAERTGGSVSTLTIQRTQQEDSAVYLCASSQWTVFTDTQYFGPGTRLTVL.